Shown below are 10 T cell receptor beta chains from a single sample sequenced in a study of human T cells and chemical hapten exposure. One entry per CDR3 protein, called by TCRdb with MiXCR from the RACE reads. The repertoire holds about 200,000 distinct CDR3 sequences, with approximately 24% as singletons. Stated time point: patch test 3, about 24 weeks after DPC sensitization. The treatment: therapeutic diphenylcyclopropenone sensitization with weekly scalp DPC. The starting material was whole blood, obtained in connection with sensitization to the hapten diphenylcyclopropenone (DPC). The receptors derive from a woman aged 35 to 49 with alopecia areata. Some clones in this sample may be carry-over from other donors' samples.

This clonotype was seen more than once but under ten times. The V and J genes are TRBV3-1 and TRBJ2-2, with D possibly matching TRBD1 (6 bases). Per germline, CDR1 LGHDT and CDR2 YNNKEL (reference sequence). The CDR3 contains 14 residues. Trimming took off 5 bases at V and 7 bases at J, with 14 bases between the two ends. CDR3 coding DNA: TGTGCCAGCAGCGCGCGACAGGACGGCGGGGAGCTGTTTTTT. Protein sequence: CASSARQDGGELFF.

This clonotype was found a few times. The chain recombines TRBV9 with TRBJ2-1; D uncertain. The germline gives CDR1 SGDLS, CDR2 YYNGEE. Trimming removed 4 bases at V and 0 bases at J, with 14 bases between. CDR3 length: 16 residues. This CDR3 reads CASSFLPASSYNEQFF. The CDR3 DNA reads TGTGCCAGCAGCTTCCTACCCGCTAGCTCCTACAATGAGCAGTTCTTC.

This chain uses TRBV12-5 with TRBJ1-1, with TRBD1 matching 7 bases. CDR1 is LGHNT, CDR2 FRNRAP, per germline. CDR3 length: 13 amino acids. After removal of 2 bases from V and 11 bases from J, the junction contained 8 bases not matched to a gene. This CDR3 reads CASGLTGAKAAFF. For the CDR3, the DNA is TGTGCTAGTGGTTTGACAGGGGCTAAAGCGGCTTTCTTT.

The chain has TRBV5-5 and TRBJ2-5; possible D gene TRBD1, 6 bases. There are 14 residues in the CDR3. Germline V gives CDR1 SGHKS, CDR2 YYEKEE (reference sequence). Trimming removed 5 bases from V and 3 bases from J, with 14 bases in between. Written as DNA, the CDR3 is TGTGCCAGCAGAAACTTCAGGGGTGAAGAGACCCAGTACTTC. Amino acid sequence: CASRNFRGEETQYF.

This clonotype has just a few counts. The chain employs TRBV9 and TRBJ2-7; 8 bases are shared with TRBD2. This CDR3 is 15 amino acids long. The V gene end was trimmed by 4 bases and the J gene end by 0 bases; junction bases not matched to a gene: 6. Germline CDR1 SGDLS, CDR2 YYNGEE. Here the CDR3 reads CASSKGLESSYEQYF. The CDR3 DNA reads as TGTGCCAGCAGCAAGGGACTAGAATCCTCCTACGAGCAGTACTTC.

This clonotype was observed many times. The V call is TRBV12-3 or TRBV12-4, the J call TRBJ1-5, with D perhaps matching TRBD1 (5 bases). V shed 5 bases and J shed 4 bases, with 18 bases lying between them. This CDR3 spans 16 amino acids. The CDR3, as DNA: TGTGCCAGCAGTCCGTCGGAGTGGCAGGGAAATCAGCCCCAGCATTTT. Translated: CASSPSEWQGNQPQHF.

The CDR3 protein is CASSQTSGRAQSEQYF. For the CDR3, the DNA is TGTGCCAGCAGTCAGACTAGCGGGAGGGCCCAGTCCGAGCAGTACTTC. The chain links TRBV2 to TRBJ2-7; 14 bases are shared with TRBD2. The germline V gene has CDR1 SNHLY and CDR2 FYNNEI. The CDR3 totals 16 residues. Unmatched junction bases numbered 9, after V lost 5 bases and J lost 6 bases.

This clonotype was counted a few times. V gene TRBV6-2 or TRBV6-3 combines with J gene TRBJ2-1, with D unresolved. The CDR3 consists of 15 residues. From germline, CDR1 is MNHEY and CDR2 SVGEGT. V lost 6 bases and J lost 0, with 12 bases in between. CDR3 DNA sequence: TGTGCCAGCAGCAAGGCTTCAAGCTCCTACAATGAGCAGTTCTTC. Translation: CASSKASSSYNEQFF.

This clonotype has a handful of counts. The chain couples TRBV24-1 to TRBJ2-3; D is uncertain. CDR1 and CDR2 (germline): KGHDR, SFDVKD. This CDR3 has 16 amino acids. Trimming stripped 2 bases from V and 1 base from J, with 12 bases between. The CDR3 sequence: CATSDSSRRGTDTQYF. The DNA for the CDR3 is TGTGCCACCAGTGATTCATCTCGTCGGGGCACAGATACGCAGTATTTT.

V usage is TRBV4-1 and J usage is TRBJ1-1; 8 bases agree with TRBD1. Germline CDR1 and CDR2: MGHRA and YSYEKL. Losses at the gene ends were 2 bases for V and 1 base for J; bases not matched to a gene: 3. This CDR3 has 15 amino acids. CDR3 sequence (DNA): TGCGCCAGCAGCCAACCAGGACAGGGGAACACTGAAGCTTTCTTT. This translates into CASSQPGQGNTEAFF.